The sequence of this TCR beta chain was determined in a study of post-analysis software for immune sequencing data. Notes on the study in general: Normalized Chao1 diversity was significantly reduced in patients versus controls. Roughly 5 TRBV segments, TRBV5-6, TRBV5-1 and TRBV20-1 among them, were found more frequent in patients than controls.

On this clonotype itself: Its target is unknown. Sequence at one end of the junction differs from germline and may be a read error.

The CDR3 loop spans 14 amino acids. Sequencing libraries made from TCR beta cDNA carried unique molecular identifiers. TCRdb redid the calling of the PCR reads with MiXCR, one entry per CDR3 protein. The sample yields about 760,000 distinct CDR3 sequences, 30% seen once. The chain is built from TRBV12-3 or TRBV12-4 and TRBJ1-5; D uncertain. Sequenced input: blood. The receptor comes from a girl aged 5 to 17 with multiple sclerosis. CDR3 in DNA: TGTGCCTGCAGTCCGGGAGCCCATGGTGGGCCCCAGCATTTT. Protein product: CACSPGAHGGPQHF.